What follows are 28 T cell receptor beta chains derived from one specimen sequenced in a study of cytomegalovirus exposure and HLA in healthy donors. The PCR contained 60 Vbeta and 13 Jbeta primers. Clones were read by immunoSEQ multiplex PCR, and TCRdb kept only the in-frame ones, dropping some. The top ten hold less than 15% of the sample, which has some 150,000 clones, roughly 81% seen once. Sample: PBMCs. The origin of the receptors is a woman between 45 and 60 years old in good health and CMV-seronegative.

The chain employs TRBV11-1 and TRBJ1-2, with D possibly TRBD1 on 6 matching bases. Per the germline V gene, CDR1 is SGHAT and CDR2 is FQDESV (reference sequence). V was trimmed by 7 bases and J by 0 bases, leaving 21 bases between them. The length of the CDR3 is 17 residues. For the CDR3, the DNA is TGTGCCAGCATCTTTAGGGGAGGGGGGGTGGCTAACTATGGCTACACCTTC. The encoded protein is CASIFRGGGVANYGYTF.

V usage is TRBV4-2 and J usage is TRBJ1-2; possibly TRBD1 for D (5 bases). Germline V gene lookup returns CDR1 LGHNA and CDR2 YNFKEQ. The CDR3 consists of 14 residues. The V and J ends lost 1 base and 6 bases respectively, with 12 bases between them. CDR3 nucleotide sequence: TGTGCCAGCAGCCAAGCAGGGTCGGGGGATGGCTACACCTTC. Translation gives CASSQAGSGDGYTF.

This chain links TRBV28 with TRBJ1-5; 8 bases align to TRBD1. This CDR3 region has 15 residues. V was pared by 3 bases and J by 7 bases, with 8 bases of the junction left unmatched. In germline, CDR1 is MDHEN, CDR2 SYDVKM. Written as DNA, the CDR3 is TGTGCCAGCAGTTTTGGGGCAGGGGGCGAGCAGCCCCAGCATTTT. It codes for CASSFGAGGEQPQHF.

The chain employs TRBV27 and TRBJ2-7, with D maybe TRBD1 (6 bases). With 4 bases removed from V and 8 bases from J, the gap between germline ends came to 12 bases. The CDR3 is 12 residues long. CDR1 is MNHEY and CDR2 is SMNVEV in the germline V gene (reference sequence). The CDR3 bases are TGTGCCAGCAGTTCTACAGGGAACCAGCAGTACTTC. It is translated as CASSSTGNQQYF.

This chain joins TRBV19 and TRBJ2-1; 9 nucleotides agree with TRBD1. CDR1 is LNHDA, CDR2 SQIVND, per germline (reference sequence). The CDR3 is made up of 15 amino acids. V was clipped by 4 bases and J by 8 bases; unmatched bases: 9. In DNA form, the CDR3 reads TGTGCCAGTAGTACTGACAGGGGGATATATGATGAGCAGTTCTTC. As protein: CASSTDRGIYDEQFF.

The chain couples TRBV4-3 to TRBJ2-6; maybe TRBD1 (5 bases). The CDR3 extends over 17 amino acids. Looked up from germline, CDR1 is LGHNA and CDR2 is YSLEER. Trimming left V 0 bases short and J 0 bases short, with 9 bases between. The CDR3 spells CASSQEAGISGANVLTF. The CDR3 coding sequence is TGCGCCAGCAGCCAAGAAGCAGGGATCTCTGGGGCCAACGTCCTGACTTTC.

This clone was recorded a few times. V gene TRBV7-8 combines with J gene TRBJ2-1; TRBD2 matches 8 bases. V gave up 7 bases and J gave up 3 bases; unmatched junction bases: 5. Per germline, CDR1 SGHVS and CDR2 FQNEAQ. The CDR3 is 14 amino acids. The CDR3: CASKRGGLYNEQFF. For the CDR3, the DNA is TGTGCCAGCAAACGGGGGGGCCTCTACAATGAGCAGTTCTTC.

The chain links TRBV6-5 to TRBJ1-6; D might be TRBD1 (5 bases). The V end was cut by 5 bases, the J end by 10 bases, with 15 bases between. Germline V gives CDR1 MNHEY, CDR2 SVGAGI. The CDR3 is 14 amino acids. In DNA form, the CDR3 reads TGTGCCAGCAGTACAGCCTTGCGGGGGTCACCCCTCCACTTT. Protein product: CASSTALRGSPLHF.

CDR3 DNA sequence: TGTGCCAGCAGCCCCCGGACAGGGTCCGGGGAGCAGTACTTC. Translation gives CASSPRTGSGEQYF. The rearrangement uses TRBV11-3 and TRBJ2-7, with 8 bases fitting TRBD1. The CDR3 contains 14 residues. Germline CDR1 is SGHNT and CDR2 is YENEEA. The ends lost 5 bases at V and 7 bases at J; junction bases unmatched: 10.

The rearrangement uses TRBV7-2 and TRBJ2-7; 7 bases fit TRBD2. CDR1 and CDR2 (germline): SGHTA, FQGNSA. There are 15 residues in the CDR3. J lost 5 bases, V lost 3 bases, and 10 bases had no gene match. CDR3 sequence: CASSLGGDRRNEQYF. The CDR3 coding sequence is TGTGCCAGCAGCTTGGGGGGGGACCGTCGAAACGAGCAGTACTTC.

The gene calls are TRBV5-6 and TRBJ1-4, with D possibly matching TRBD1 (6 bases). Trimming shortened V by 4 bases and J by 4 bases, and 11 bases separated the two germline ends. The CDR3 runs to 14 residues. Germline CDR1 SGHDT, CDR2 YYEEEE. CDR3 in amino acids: CASSPGQNNEKLFF. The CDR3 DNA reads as TGTGCCAGCAGCCCGGGACAAAATAATGAAAAACTGTTTTTT.

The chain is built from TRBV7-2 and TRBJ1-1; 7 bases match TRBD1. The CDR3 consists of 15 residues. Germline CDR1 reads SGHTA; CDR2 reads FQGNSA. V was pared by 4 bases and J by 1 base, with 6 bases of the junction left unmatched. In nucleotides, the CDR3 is TGTGCCAGCAGCTCAGACAGGGCCAAGAACACTGAAGCTTTCTTT. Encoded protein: CASSSDRAKNTEAFF.

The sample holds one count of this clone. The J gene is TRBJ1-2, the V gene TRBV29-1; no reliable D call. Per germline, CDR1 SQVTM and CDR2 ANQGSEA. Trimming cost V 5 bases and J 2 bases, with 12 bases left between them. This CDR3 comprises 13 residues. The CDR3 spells CSVRTPGNYGYTF. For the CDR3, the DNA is TGCAGCGTTAGGACTCCTGGAAACTATGGCTACACCTTC.

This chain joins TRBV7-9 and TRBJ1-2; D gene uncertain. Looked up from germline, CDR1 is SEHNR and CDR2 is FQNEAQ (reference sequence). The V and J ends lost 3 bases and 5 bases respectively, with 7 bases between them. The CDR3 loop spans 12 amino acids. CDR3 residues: CASSFGDYGYTF. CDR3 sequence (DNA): TGTGCCAGCAGCTTCGGAGATTATGGCTACACCTTC. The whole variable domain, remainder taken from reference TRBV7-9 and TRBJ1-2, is DTGVSQNPRHKITKRGQNVTFRCDPISEHNRLYWYRQTLGQGPEFLTYFQNEAQLEKSRLLSDRFSAERPKGSFSTLEIQRTEQGDSAMYLCASSFGDYGYTFGSGTRLTVV.

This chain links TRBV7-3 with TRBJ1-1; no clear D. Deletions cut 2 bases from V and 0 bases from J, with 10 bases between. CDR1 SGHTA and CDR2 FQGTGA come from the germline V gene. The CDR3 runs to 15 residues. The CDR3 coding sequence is TGTGCCAGCAGCTTAGGTCCAGTGATGAACACTGAAGCTTTCTTT. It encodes CASSLGPVMNTEAFF.

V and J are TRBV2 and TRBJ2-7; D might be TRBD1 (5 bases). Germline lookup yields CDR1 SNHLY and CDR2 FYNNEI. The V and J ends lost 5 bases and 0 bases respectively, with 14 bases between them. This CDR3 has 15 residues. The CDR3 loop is CASSPGSLSSYEQYF. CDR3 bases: TGTGCCAGCAGTCCAGGGTCCCTAAGCTCCTACGAGCAGTACTTC.

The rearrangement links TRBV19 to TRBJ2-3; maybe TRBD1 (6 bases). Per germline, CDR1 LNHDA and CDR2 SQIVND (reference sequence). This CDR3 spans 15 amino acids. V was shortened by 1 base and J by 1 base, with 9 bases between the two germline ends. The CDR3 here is CASSIGPGGTDTQYF. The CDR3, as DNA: TGTGCCAGTAGTATAGGGCCAGGGGGCACAGATACGCAGTATTTT. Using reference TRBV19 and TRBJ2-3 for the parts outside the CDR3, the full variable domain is DGGITQSPKYLFRKEGQNVTLSCEQNLNHDAMYWYRQDPGQGLRLIYYSQIVNDFQKGDIAEGYSVSREKKESFPLTVTSAQKNPTAFYLCASSIGPGGTDTQYFGPGTRLTVL.

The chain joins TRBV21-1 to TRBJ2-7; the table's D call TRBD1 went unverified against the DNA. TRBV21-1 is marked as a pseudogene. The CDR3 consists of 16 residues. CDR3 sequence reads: CASSLRQAYLPGEQYF. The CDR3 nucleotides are TGTGCCAGCAGCCTCCGGCAGGCCTACCTCCCTGGCGAGCAGTACTTC.

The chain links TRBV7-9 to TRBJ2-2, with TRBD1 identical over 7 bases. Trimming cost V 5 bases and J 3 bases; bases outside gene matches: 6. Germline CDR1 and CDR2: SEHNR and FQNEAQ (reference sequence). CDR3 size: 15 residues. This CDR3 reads CASSQRGPDTGELFF. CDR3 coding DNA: TGTGCCAGCAGCCAAAGGGGGCCGGACACCGGGGAGCTGTTTTTT.

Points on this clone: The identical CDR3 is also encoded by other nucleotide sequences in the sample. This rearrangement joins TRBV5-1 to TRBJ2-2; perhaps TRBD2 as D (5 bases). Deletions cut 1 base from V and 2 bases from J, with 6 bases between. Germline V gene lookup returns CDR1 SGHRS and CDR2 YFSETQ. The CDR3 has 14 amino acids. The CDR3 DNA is TGCGCCAGCAGCTTGACTAGTAACACCGGGGAGCTGTTTTTT. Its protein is CASSLTSNTGELFF.

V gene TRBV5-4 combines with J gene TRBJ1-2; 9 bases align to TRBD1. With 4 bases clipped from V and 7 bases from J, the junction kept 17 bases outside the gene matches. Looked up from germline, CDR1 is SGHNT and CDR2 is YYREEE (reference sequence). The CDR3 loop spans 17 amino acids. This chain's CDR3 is CASSPRVSTGTGFGYTF. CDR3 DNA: TGTGCCAGCAGCCCCAGAGTCTCCACCGGGACAGGGTTTGGCTACACCTTC.

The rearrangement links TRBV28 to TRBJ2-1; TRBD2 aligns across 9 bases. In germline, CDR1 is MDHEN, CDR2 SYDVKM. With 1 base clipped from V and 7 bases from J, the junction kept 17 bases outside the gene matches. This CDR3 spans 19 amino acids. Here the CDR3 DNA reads TGTGCCAGCAGTTTATATGACCTAGCGGGAACCGGTGGAAGGAATGAGCAGTTCTTC. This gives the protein CASSLYDLAGTGGRNEQFF.

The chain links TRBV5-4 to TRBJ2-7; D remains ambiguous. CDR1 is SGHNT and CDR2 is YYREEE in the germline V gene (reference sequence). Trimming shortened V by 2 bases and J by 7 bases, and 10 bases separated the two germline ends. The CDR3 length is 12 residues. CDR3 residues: CASSLSTSEQYF. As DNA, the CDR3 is TGTGCCAGCAGCTTAAGTACGAGTGAGCAGTACTTC.

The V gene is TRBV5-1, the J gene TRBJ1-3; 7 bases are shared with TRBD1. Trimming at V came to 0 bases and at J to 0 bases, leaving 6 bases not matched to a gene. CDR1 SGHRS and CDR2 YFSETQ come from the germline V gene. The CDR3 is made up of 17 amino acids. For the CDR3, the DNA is TGCGCCAGCAGCTTGGCCACAGGGGATAGCTCTGGAAACACCATATATTTT. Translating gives CASSLATGDSSGNTIYF.

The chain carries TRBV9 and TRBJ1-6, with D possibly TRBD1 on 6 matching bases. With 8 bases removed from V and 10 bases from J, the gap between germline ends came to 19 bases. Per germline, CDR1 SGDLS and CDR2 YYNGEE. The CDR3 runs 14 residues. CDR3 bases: TGTGCCAGTTTTCGACAGGCCTTCTTATCACCCCTCCACTTT. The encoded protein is CASFRQAFLSPLHF.

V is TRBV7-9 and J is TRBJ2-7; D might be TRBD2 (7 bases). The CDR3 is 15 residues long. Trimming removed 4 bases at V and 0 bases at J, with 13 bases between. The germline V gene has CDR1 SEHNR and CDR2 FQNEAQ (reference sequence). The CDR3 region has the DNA TGTGCCAGCAGCTCGGGGGGCCCGAGCTCCTACGAGCAGTACTTC. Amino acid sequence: CASSSGGPSSYEQYF.

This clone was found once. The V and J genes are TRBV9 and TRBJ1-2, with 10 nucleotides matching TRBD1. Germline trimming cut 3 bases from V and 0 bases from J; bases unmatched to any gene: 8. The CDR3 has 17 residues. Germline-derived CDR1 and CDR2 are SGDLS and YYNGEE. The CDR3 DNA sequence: TGTGCCAGCAGCGCCGGGACAGGGGTCTCTTCTAACTATGGCTACACCTTC. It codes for CASSAGTGVSSNYGYTF.

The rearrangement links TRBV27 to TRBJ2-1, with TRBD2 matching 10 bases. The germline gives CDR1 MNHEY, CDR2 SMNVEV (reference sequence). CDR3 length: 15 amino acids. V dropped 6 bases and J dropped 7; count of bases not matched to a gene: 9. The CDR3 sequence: CASRIAGGRGNEQFF. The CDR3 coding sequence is TGTGCCAGCAGGATAGCGGGAGGCCGGGGGAATGAGCAGTTCTTC.